Following are 24 T cell receptor beta chains from one sample sequenced in a study of blood T cell repertoires in COVID-19. Only in-frame clones appear in the TCRdb table, and some are missing; sequencing was by immunoSEQ multiplex PCR. The repertoire holds approximately 70,000 clones, more than 70% seen once, with roughly a fifth in the top ten. The sample was peripheral blood. These receptors were taken from a human donor in a cohort sampled during active COVID-19.

The V gene is TRBV13, the J gene TRBJ2-5, with 8 bases lining up with TRBD2. Germline trimming cut 6 bases from V and 5 bases from J; bases unmatched to any gene: 8. Germline V gene lookup returns CDR1 PRHDT and CDR2 FYEKMQ (reference sequence). This CDR3 is built from 14 residues. The CDR3 sequence: CASSQRTSLETQYF. DNA of the CDR3: TGTGCCAGCAGTCAAAGGACTAGCCTGGAGACCCAGTACTTC.

In its sample, this clone was seen once. The rearrangement links TRBV6-6 to TRBJ1-2; D possibly corresponds to TRBD1 (6 bases). The germline V gene encodes CDR1 MNHNY and CDR2 SVGAGI (reference sequence). V was pared by 6 bases and J by 7 bases, with 21 bases between. The CDR3 has 15 residues. CDR3 region: CASRPTGQPGIGYTF. Written as DNA, the CDR3 is TGTGCCAGCAGACCCACCGGACAGCCGGGGATTGGCTACACCTTC.

This chain connects TRBV19 to TRBJ1-2; D ambiguous. The CDR3 sequence is 12 residues long. V lost 7 bases to trimming and J lost 8 bases, with 14 bases between them. The germline V gene has CDR1 LNHDA and CDR2 SQIVND (reference sequence). In DNA, the CDR3 is TGTGCCAGTACCGCCGGGGTGGGGGGCTACACCTTC. Its translation is CASTAGVGGYTF.

This clone was observed a single time. The V gene is TRBV19, the J gene TRBJ2-2; 7 nucleotides agree with TRBD1. Germline CDR1 reads LNHDA; CDR2 reads SQIVND (reference sequence). The CDR3 contains 15 residues. The V gene end was trimmed by 5 bases and the J gene end by 5 bases; junction bases not matched to a gene: 8. CDR3 coding DNA: TGTGCCAGTAGTGTACCGGGACAGAGTACCGGGGAGCTGTTTTTT. It codes for CASSVPGQSTGELFF. Looking up the rest from reference TRBV19 and TRBJ2-2 gives the full variable domain: DGGITQSPKYLFRKEGQNVTLSCEQNLNHDAMYWYRQDPGQGLRLIYYSQIVNDFQKGDIAEGYSVSREKKESFPLTVTSAQKNPTAFYLCASSVPGQSTGELFFGEGSRLTVL.

This clone was detected only a few times. V is TRBV6-5 and J is TRBJ1-6; 10 positions match TRBD1. Trimming cost V 7 bases and J 7 bases; bases outside gene matches: 4. Germline values: CDR1 MNHEY, CDR2 SVGAGI. CDR3 length: 14 amino acids. The CDR3 protein is CASKGTGVNSPLHF. DNA of the CDR3: TGTGCCAGCAAAGGGACAGGGGTGAATTCACCCCTCCACTTT.

The chain recombines TRBV6-5 with TRBJ1-1, with D possibly being TRBD1 (6 bases). CDR3 length: 14 amino acids. V dropped 2 bases and J dropped 1 base, with 8 bases sitting between them. Germline-derived CDR1 and CDR2 are MNHEY and SVGAGI. The CDR3 DNA reads TGTGCCAGCAGTTACAAAGGGGGGAACACTGAAGCTTTCTTT. As protein: CASSYKGGNTEAFF.

The rearrangement links TRBV4-1 to TRBJ2-3; a weak D match, TRBD2 (6 bases). From germline, CDR1 is MGHRA and CDR2 YSYEKL. The length of the CDR3 is 16 residues. V was shortened by 1 base and J by 2 bases, with 13 bases between the two germline ends. CDR3 region: CASSQGTGLLTDTQYF. The CDR3 nucleotides are TGCGCCAGCAGCCAAGGGACGGGACTCCTCACAGATACGCAGTATTTT.

This clone has just one count. A junction boundary mismatches the germline segment, possibly from a read error. The chain uses TRBV27 and TRBJ2-7; a weak D match, TRBD2 (6 bases). The CDR3 is 14 residues long. In germline, CDR1 is MNHEY, CDR2 SMNVEV (reference sequence). The CDR3 protein is CASSLSSDPYEQYF. The DNA of the CDR3 is TGTGCCAGCAGTCTATCTAGCGATCCCTACGAGCAGTACTTC.

The chain couples TRBV2 to TRBJ1-2; 8 nucleotides align to TRBD1. Germline V gene lookup returns CDR1 SNHLY and CDR2 FYNNEI. There are 14 residues in the CDR3. V lost 5 bases to trimming and J lost 8 bases; unmatched junction nucleotides: 10. DNA for the CDR3: TGTGCCAGCAGTCAACGGACAGGGTGGGAGGGCTACACCTTC. It yields the protein CASSQRTGWEGYTF.

This chain links TRBV9 with TRBJ1-2; TRBD1 agrees at 9 bases. CDR3 length: 15 residues. Germline loops: CDR1 SGDLS, CDR2 YYNGEE. The V gene end was trimmed by 0 bases and the J gene end by 2 bases; junction bases not matched to a gene: 2. The DNA for the CDR3 is TGTGCCAGCAGCGTAGCTGGGACAGGGAACTATGGCTACACCTTC. It translates to CASSVAGTGNYGYTF.

This chain uses TRBV6-4 with TRBJ1-1; 12 positions agree with TRBD1. Germline V gene sequence: CDR1 MRHNA, CDR2 SNTAGT. CDR3 length equals 15 residues. J lost 5 bases, V lost 5 bases, and 6 bases had no gene match. CDR3 bases: TGTGCCAGCAGTAAAGGGACAGGGGGCAGGACTGAAGCTTTCTTT. Its translation is CASSKGTGGRTEAFF.

This chain uses TRBV6-5 with TRBJ2-3; TRBD1 aligns across 7 bases. The CDR3 loop spans 15 amino acids. Germline lookup yields CDR1 MNHEY and CDR2 SVGAGI. Trimming at V came to 6 bases and at J to 0 bases, leaving 6 bases not matched to a gene. This CDR3 is CASRGGVASTDTQYF. CDR3 DNA sequence: TGTGCCAGCAGAGGGGGCGTAGCGAGCACAGATACGCAGTATTTT.

The chain combines TRBV27 with TRBJ2-2, with TRBD1 identical over 9 bases. The germline CDR1 and CDR2 sequences are MNHEY and SMNVEV (reference sequence). J lost 4 bases, V lost 2 bases, and 5 bases had no gene match. The CDR3 sequence is 16 residues long. The CDR3 here is CASSLGTGFVTGELFF. The CDR3 DNA is TGTGCCAGCAGTTTAGGGACAGGGTTCGTCACCGGGGAGCTGTTTTTT.

This clone was observed a handful of times. The chain carries TRBV21-1 and TRBJ1-5; the D segment call TRBD1 is taken from the table without a DNA check. TRBV21-1 is flagged as a pseudogene. CDR3 length equals 14 residues. Here the CDR3 reads CASSNPTGGFSEHF. CDR3 bases: TGTGCCAGCAGCAATCCGACAGGGGGCTTCTCCGAACATTTT.

The genes are TRBV7-2 and TRBJ2-5; 7 bases are shared with TRBD1. The germline V gene encodes CDR1 SGHTA and CDR2 FQGNSA. Losses at the gene ends were 2 bases for V and 3 bases for J; bases not matched to a gene: 9. The CDR3 extends over 16 amino acids. CDR3 loop: CASSLQPGQAKETQYF. In nucleotides, the CDR3 is TGTGCCAGCAGCTTACAGCCCGGACAGGCGAAAGAGACCCAGTACTTC. Combining the CDR3 with reference TRBV7-2 and TRBJ2-5 gives the whole variable domain GAGVSQSPSNKVTEKGKDVELRCDPISGHTALYWYRQSLGQGLEFLIYFQGNSAPDKSGLPSDRFSAERTGGSVSTLTIQRTQQEDSAVYLCASSLQPGQAKETQYFGPGTRLLVL.

The chain couples TRBV5-8 to TRBJ1-4; 8 nucleotides align to TRBD1. V was clipped by 0 bases and J by 8 bases; unmatched bases: 3. The CDR3 has 14 amino acids. Germline V CDR1 and CDR2: SGHTS, YDEGEE. The CDR3 region is CASSLGTGNEKLFF. CDR3 bases: TGTGCCAGCAGCTTGGGGACAGGGAACGAAAAACTGTTTTTT.

The gene calls are TRBV7-9 and TRBJ2-1; TRBD2 matches at 10 bases. The germline V gene encodes CDR1 SEHNR and CDR2 FQNEAQ (reference sequence). V was pared by 3 bases and J by 6 bases, with 11 bases of the junction left unmatched. The CDR3 sequence is 17 residues long. The CDR3, as DNA: TGTGCCAGCAGCTTGGAGCGGGAGGGCCGCGGGCGCAATGAGCAGTTCTTC. Encoded protein: CASSLEREGRGRNEQFF.

This sequence joins TRBV5-1 and TRBJ2-1; 8 bases align to TRBD2. CDR3 length: 16 residues. Germline V CDR1 and CDR2: SGHRS, YFSETQ. V lost 0 bases, J lost 7 bases, and 9 bases stayed unmatched. The CDR3 DNA reads TGCGCCAGCAGCTTGGCCTTCCGGGAGGGCCCGAATGAGCAGTTCTTC. It codes for CASSLAFREGPNEQFF. Full variable domain (outside the CDR3, taken from reference TRBV5-1 and TRBJ2-1): KAGVTQTPRYLIKTRGQQVTLSCSPISGHRSVSWYQQTPGQGLQFLFEYFSETQRNKGNFPGRFSGRQFSNSRSEMNVSTLELGDSALYLCASSLAFREGPNEQFFGPGTRLTVL.

This rearrangement joins TRBV10-2 to TRBJ2-7; 8 nucleotides agree with TRBD1. CDR1 and CDR2 from the germline V gene are WSHSY and SAAADI. Trimming cost V 3 bases and J 3 bases; bases outside gene matches: 7. CDR3 length: 15 residues. CDR3 in amino acids: CASSDRDRTYYEQYF. The CDR3 DNA sequence: TGCGCCAGCAGTGACAGGGACAGGACGTACTACGAGCAGTACTTC.

The J gene is TRBJ1-1, the V gene TRBV12-5; D is possibly TRBD1 (5 bases). The CDR3 consists of 15 residues. V was cut by 0 bases and J by 0 bases, with 8 bases left in between. Germline V gene lookup returns CDR1 LGHNT and CDR2 FRNRAP. CDR3 residues: CASGLVAGLNTEAFF. CDR3 nucleotide sequence: TGTGCTAGTGGTTTGGTTGCAGGGTTGAACACTGAAGCTTTCTTT. Based on the CDR3 plus reference TRBV12-5 and TRBJ1-1, the full variable domain is DARVTQTPRHKVTEMGQEVTMRCQPILGHNTVFWYRQTMMQGLELLAYFRNRAPLDDSGMPKDRFSAEMPDATLATLKIQPSEPRDSAVYFCASGLVAGLNTEAFFGQGTRLTVV.

The rearrangement joins TRBV6-6 to TRBJ1-4; 7 bases align to TRBD1. Germline V gives CDR1 MNHNY, CDR2 SVGAGI (reference sequence). The CDR3 totals 14 residues. J gave up 4 bases and V 4 bases, and 3 bases lay outside the gene matches. The CDR3 is CASSSGTVNEKLFF. As DNA, the CDR3 is TGTGCCAGCAGTTCCGGGACAGTTAATGAAAAACTGTTTTTT.

The V call is TRBV5-1, the J call TRBJ1-1; D unclear. V was cut by 0 bases and J by 3 bases, with 15 bases left in between. This CDR3 is 16 amino acids long. Germline CDR1 is SGHRS and CDR2 is YFSETQ. The CDR3 coding sequence is TGCGCCAGCAGCTTGGCCGACACCTTAGCGGACACTGAAGCTTTCTTT. It encodes CASSLADTLADTEAFF.

The chain has TRBV5-6 and TRBJ2-1; a possible D gene is TRBD2 (6 bases). The V gene's germline CDR1 is SGHDT and CDR2 YYEEEE. The CDR3 spans 16 residues. Trimming shortened V by 0 bases and J by 2 bases, and 12 bases separated the two germline ends. This CDR3 is CASSLAGGRTYNEQFF. The CDR3 region has the DNA TGTGCCAGCAGCTTGGCCGGGGGACGAACCTACAATGAGCAGTTCTTC.

J is TRBJ1-5 and V is TRBV18; possibly TRBD1 for D (5 bases). V was trimmed by 1 base and J by 2 bases, leaving 15 bases between them. CDR1 is KGHSH and CDR2 is LQKENI in the germline V gene. The CDR3 is 17 amino acids. The CDR3 protein is CASSPQPPQGRNQPQHF. The CDR3 bases are TGTGCCAGCTCACCACAGCCCCCCCAGGGCCGCAATCAGCCCCAGCATTTT.